The following is a T cell receptor beta chain sequence with its context. These data belong to a study of T cells in localized non-small cell lung cancer. The germline V gene has CDR1 MNHEY and CDR2 SMNVEV (reference sequence). V lost 2 bases and J lost 1, with 8 bases in between. The CDR3 is made up of 14 amino acids. Libraries were prepared by immunoSEQ multiplex PCR; TCRdb keeps only in-frame clonotypes and omits some of them. The sample has 40,000 to 65,000 clones, approximately 80% seen once. The chain joins TRBV27 to TRBJ1-1; D not resolved. This receptor was identified in a man between 40 and 75 years old with stage III lung adenocarcinoma. The sample here was peripheral blood mononuclear cells, taken before any cancer treatment. CDR3 loop: CASSLRTANTEAFF. The CDR3 nucleotides are TGTGCCAGCAGTTTACGGACGGCGAACACTGAAGCTTTCTTT.